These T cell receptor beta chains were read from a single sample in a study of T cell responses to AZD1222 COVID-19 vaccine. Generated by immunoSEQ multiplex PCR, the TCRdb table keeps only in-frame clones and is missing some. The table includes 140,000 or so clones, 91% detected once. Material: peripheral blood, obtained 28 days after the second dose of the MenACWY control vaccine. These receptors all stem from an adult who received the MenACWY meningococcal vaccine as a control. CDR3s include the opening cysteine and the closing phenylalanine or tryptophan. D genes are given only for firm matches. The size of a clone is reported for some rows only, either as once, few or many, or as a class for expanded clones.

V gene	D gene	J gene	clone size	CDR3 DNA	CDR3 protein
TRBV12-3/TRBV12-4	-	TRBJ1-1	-	TGTGCCAGCAGTTTAGTCGGTGACACTGAAGCTTTCTTT	CASSLVGDTEAFF
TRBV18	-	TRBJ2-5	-	TGTGCCAGCTCACTAAACACCGCTCGTGAGACCCAGTACTTC	CASSLNTARETQYF
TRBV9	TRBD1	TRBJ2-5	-	TGTGCCAGCAGCGTCGACAGGGGGCGGGAGACCCAGTACTTC	CASSVDRGRETQYF
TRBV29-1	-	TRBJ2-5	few	TGCAGCGCCCAATTGGGGGAACAAGAGACCCAGTACTTC	CSAQLGEQETQYF
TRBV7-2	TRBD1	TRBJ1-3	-	TGTGCCAGCAGCCAGCGAGGGACAGGGGTAGGGGGAAACACCATATATTTT	CASSQRGTGVGGNTIYF
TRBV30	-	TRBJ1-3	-	TGTGCCTGGAGTGTTGGCAGGGCTGAAAACACCATATATTTT	CAWSVGRAENTIYF
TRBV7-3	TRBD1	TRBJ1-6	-	TGTGCCAGCAGCTCCGGACAGGGTAATTCACCCCTCCACTTT	CASSSGQGNSPLHF
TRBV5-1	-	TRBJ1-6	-	TGCGCCAGCAGCTATCAGGAGTCGGGGTCCTATAATTCACCCCTCCACTTT	CASSYQESGSYNSPLHF
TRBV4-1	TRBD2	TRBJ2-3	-	TGCGCCAGCAGCCCCAGCGGGAGAGACACAGATACGCAGTATTTT	CASSPSGRDTDTQYF
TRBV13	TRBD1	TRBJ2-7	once	TGTGCCAGCAGCTTTCGAGGGACAGGGGGCTACGAGCAGTACTTC	CASSFRGTGGYEQYF
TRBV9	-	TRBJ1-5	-	TGTGCCAGCAGGCCTAATACAGATAATAGCAATCAGCCCCAGCATTTT	CASRPNTDNSNQPQHF
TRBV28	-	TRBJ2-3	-	TGTGCCAGCAGTTTAGACAGGGATACGCAGTATTTT	CASSLDRDTQYF
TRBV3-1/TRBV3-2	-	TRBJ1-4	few	TGTGCCAGCAGCCTCCGGGGGGGTGCTGAAAAACTGTTTTTT	CASSLRGGAEKLFF
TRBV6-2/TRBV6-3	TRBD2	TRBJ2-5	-	TGTGCCAGCAGTACCGGGACTAAACAAGAGACCCAGTACTTC	CASSTGTKQETQYF
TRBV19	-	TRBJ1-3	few	TGTGCCAGTAGCATGGACAGCTCTGGAAACACCATATATTTT	CASSMDSSGNTIYF
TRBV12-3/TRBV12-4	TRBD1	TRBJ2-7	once	TGTGCCAGCAGCCTGGGACAGCTCTACGAGCAGTACTTC	CASSLGQLYEQYF
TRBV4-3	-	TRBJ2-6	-	TGCGCCAGCAGCCTTGGGCGCTACTCTGGGGCCAACGTCCTGACTTTC	CASSLGRYSGANVLTF
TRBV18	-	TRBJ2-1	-	TGTGCCAGCTCAAAAACCCAGGGAACAGGAGGGAACTACAATGAGCAGTTCTTC	CASSKTQGTGGNYNEQFF
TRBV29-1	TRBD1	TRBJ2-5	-	TGCAGCGTCCGACAGGGGGCGCAAGAGACCCAGTACTTC	CSVRQGAQETQYF
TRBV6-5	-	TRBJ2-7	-	TGTGCCAGCAGTTACACTGGTGGCACCCTCTCCTACGAGCAGTACTTC	CASSYTGGTLSYEQYF
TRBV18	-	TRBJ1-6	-	TGTGCCAGCTCCCCTCCATCCGGGGGGGGGAGACCCCTCCACTTT	CASSPPSGGGRPLHF
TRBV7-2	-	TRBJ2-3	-	TGTGCCAGCAGCTTCCGCAACACACACACAGATACGCAGTATTTT	CASSFRNTHTDTQYF
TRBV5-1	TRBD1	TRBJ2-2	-	TGCGCCAGTAGGACAGGGACCGGGGAGCTGTTTTTT	CASRTGTGELFF
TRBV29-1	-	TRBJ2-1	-	TGCAGCGTTGATTCGGTACAGGTTGAGCAGTTCTTC	CSVDSVQVEQFF
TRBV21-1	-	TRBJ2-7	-	TGTGCCAGCAGCAAAGCTGTTGGGGACACCTGGGCCTACGAGCAGTACTTC	CASSKAVGDTWAYEQYF
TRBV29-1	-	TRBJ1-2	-	TGCAGCGTTGACGTGGGTGGGATAGACTATGGCTACACCTTC	CSVDVGGIDYGYTF
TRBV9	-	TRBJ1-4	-	TGTGCCAGCAGCCAACAGGGTCGTGGGGGTGAAAAACTGTTTTTT	CASSQQGRGGEKLFF
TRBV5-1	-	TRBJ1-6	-	TGCGCCAGCAGCTTGGAGCCGGGACGAGCGAATTCACCCCTCCACTTT	CASSLEPGRANSPLHF
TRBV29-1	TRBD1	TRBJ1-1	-	TGCAGCGCCGGGACAGGGGGCTTCCAGGGCACTGAAGCTTTCTTT	CSAGTGGFQGTEAFF
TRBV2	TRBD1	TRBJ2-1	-	TGTGCCAGCACTGAAAAGGGACAGGTCTACAATGAGCAGTTCTTC	CASTEKGQVYNEQFF
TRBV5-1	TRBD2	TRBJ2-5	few	TGCGCCAGCAGCTTATTTGGACTAGCGAGAGAGACCCAGTACTTC	CASSLFGLARETQYF
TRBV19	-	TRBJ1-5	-	TGTGCCAGTAGTCGGCAAGGACCAGGCAATCAGCCCCAGCATTTT	CASSRQGPGNQPQHF
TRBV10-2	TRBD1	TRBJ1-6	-	TGCGCCAGCAGTCGGCAAGGGGACAGAAATAGTTCACCCCTCCACTTT	CASSRQGDRNSSPLHF
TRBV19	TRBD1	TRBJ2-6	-	TGTGCCAGTAGCCCGGGACAGGGGGAATACTCTGGGGCCAACGTCCTGACTTTC	CASSPGQGEYSGANVLTF
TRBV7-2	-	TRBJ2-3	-	TGTGCCAGCAGTCTACGACAGGTCTACACAGATACGCAGTATTTT	CASSLRQVYTDTQYF
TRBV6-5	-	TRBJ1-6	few	TGTGCCAGCACACCTGTGGCTAATTCACCCCTCCACTTT	CASTPVANSPLHF
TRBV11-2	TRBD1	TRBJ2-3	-	TGTGCCAGCAGCTACACAGGGGCCTTTAGCACAGATACGCAGTATTTT	CASSYTGAFSTDTQYF
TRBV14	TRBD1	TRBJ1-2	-	TGTGCCAGCAGCCCGACAGGGAGTATCCCCTATGGCTACACCTTC	CASSPTGSIPYGYTF
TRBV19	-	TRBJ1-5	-	TGTGCCAGTAGTAAAACCAGGGTGACATGGTATCAGCCCCAGCATTTT	CASSKTRVTWYQPQHF
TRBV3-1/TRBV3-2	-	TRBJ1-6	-	TGTGCCAGCAGCCAAGCGAGCGAATATTCACCCCTCCACTTT	CASSQASEYSPLHF
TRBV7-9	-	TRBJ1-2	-	TGTGCCAGCAGACAGGTGCCTAACTATGGCTACACCTTC	CASRQVPNYGYTF